This section outlines one T cell receptor (beta chain) sequence together with its context. The data belong to a study of blood T cell repertoires in COVID-19. Germline values: CDR1 SGHTA, CDR2 FQGNSA. CDR3 size: 17 residues. Trimming at V came to 5 bases and at J to 0 bases, leaving 7 bases not matched to a gene. TCRdb's copy holds only in-frame clones and misses some; the assay was immunoSEQ multiplex PCR. The data show approximately 290,000 clones, 65% to 85% seen once. The clonotype was recovered from a person between 65 and 79 years old with COVID-19, enrolled during active disease. Sequenced sample: peripheral blood. The chain has TRBV7-2 and TRBJ1-6; TRBD1 matches 7 bases. As DNA, the CDR3 is TGTGCCAGCAGCCAAATGTCAGGGGGCTCCTATAATTCACCCCTCCACTTT. Translating it yields CASSQMSGGSYNSPLHF.